This TCR beta chain comes out of a study of beta chain features in type 1 diabetes. Investigators reverse transcribed all isolated RNA, so they sequenced expressed TCRB transcripts. Here immunoSEQ multiplex PCR was the method, and the copy in TCRdb shows in-frame clones only, minus some. The repertoire holds around 340,000 clones, with under 8.5% as singletons. Material: central memory CD4+ T cells from blood. The source of this sequence is a woman aged 18-35 years in good health.

The CDR3 DNA follows: TGTGCCAGCAGCTCTTCCTACAGGGGCGAGCAGTACTTC. Encoded protein: CASSSSYRGEQYF. The rearrangement joins TRBV7-2 to TRBJ2-7, with 7 bases matching TRBD1. The germline CDR1 and CDR2 sequences are SGHTA and FQGNSA. The V segment lost 4 bases and the J segment 6 bases; nucleotides outside the gene matches: 6. The CDR3 is 13 residues long.